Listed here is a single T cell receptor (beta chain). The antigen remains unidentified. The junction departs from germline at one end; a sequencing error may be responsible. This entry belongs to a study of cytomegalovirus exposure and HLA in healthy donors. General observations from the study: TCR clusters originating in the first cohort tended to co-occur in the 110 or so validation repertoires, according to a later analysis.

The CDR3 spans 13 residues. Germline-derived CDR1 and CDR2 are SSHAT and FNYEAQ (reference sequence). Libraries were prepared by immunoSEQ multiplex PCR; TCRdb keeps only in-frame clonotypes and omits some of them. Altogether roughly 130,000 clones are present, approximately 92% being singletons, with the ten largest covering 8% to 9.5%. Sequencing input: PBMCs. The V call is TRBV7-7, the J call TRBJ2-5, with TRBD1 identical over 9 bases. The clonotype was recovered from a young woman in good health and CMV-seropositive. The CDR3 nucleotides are TGTGCTAGCAGCCGGGACAGGGAGGAGACCCAGTACTTC. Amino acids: CASSRDREETQYF.